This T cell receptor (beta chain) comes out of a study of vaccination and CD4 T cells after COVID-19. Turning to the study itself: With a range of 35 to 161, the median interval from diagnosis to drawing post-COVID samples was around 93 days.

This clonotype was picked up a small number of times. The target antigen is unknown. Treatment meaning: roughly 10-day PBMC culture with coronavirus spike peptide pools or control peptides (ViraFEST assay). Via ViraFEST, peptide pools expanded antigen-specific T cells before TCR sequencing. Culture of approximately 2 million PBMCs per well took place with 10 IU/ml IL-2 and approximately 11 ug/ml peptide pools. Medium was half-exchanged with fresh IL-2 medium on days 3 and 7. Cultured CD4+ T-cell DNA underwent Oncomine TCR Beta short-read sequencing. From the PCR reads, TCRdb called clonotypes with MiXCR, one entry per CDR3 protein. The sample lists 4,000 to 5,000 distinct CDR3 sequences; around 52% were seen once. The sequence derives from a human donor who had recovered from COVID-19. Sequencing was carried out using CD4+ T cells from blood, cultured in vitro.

The CDR3 here is CASSFRGGYTF. The CDR3 nucleotides read TGTGCCAGCAGTTTCAGGGGTGGCTACACCTTC. The chain links TRBV28 to TRBJ1-2, with a tentative D call TRBD1 (6 bases). The CDR3 runs to 11 residues. Germline CDR1 MDHEN, CDR2 SYDVKM. The V end lost 3 bases, the J end lost 7 bases, and 6 bases lay between the germline ends.